This TCR beta chain came from a study of T cell responses to AZD1222 COVID-19 vaccine. Study-wide findings and caveats: Only a handful of AZD1222 recipients tested seropositive at baseline. Donor demographics were predominantly white British with a female majority; clonal diversity may be underestimated. There were repertoire samples only from the period after the peak T cell response.

A word on this clone: Its antigen remains unidentified.

The protocol was immunoSEQ multiplex PCR, while the TCRdb copy is restricted to in-frame clones and leaves out a portion. The table records about 150,000 clones, less than 95% of them present only once. Second doses at about 4 or about 12 weeks were pooled. V was clipped by 3 bases and J by 5 bases, with 4 bases between them. CDR1 is LNHDA and CDR2 is SQIVND in the germline V gene (reference sequence). The CDR3 extends over 11 amino acids. The chain is built from TRBV19 and TRBJ1-2; D is undetermined. The clonotype was recovered from an adult who received the AZD1222 COVID-19 vaccine. The material sequenced was peripheral blood, taken 28 days after the second AZD1222 dose. CDR3 in amino acids: CASSIRYGYTF. DNA for the CDR3: TGTGCCAGTAGTATTCGTTATGGCTACACCTTC.